Following are 8 T cell receptor beta chains from one sample sequenced in a study of blood T cell repertoires in COVID-19. Here immunoSEQ multiplex PCR was the method, and the copy in TCRdb shows in-frame clones only, minus some. Of a few hundred thousand clones in the sample, roughly nine tenths were seen once. Specimen: PBMCs or T cells enriched from blood (not recorded which). These TCRs come from a woman aged 25 to 45 who had recovered from COVID-19.

This chain links TRBV6-4 with TRBJ2-3, with TRBD1 matching 9 bases. V dropped 3 bases and J dropped 2; count of bases not matched to a gene: 0. CDR1 and CDR2 (germline): MRHNA, SNTAGT. The CDR3 runs to 14 residues. The CDR3 protein is CASSEQGATDTQYF. DNA for the CDR3: TGTGCCAGCAGTGAACAGGGGGCCACAGATACGCAGTATTTT.

This chain links TRBV4-1 with TRBJ1-1; no clear D gene. Germline assignment: CDR1 MGHRA and CDR2 YSYEKL. This CDR3 is 14 amino acids long. Trimming stripped 5 bases from V and 4 bases from J, with 14 bases between. The CDR3 nucleotides read TGCGCCAGCAGCTCCCCTCGACGGGGCACTGAAGCTTTCTTT. Translated: CASSSPRRGTEAFF.

The chain employs TRBV6-5 and TRBJ2-5; weak D call: TRBD2 (7 bases). The CDR3 covers 13 residues. Germline lookup yields CDR1 MNHEY and CDR2 SVGAGI. Deletions cut 6 bases from V and 5 bases from J, with 13 bases between. For the CDR3, the DNA is TGTGCCAGCAGAGTACAGGGAGGGGAGACCCAGTACTTC. Its translation is CASRVQGGETQYF.

The CDR3, as DNA: TGTGCCAGCAGCCTAAGGAAAGCGGGGGGCTGGAACACCGGGGAGCTGTTTTTT. It translates to CASSLRKAGGWNTGELFF. This sequence joins TRBV7-2 and TRBJ2-2, with 9 nucleotides matching TRBD2. The CDR3 loop spans 18 amino acids. The V segment lost 5 bases and the J segment 1 base; nucleotides outside the gene matches: 11. Germline CDR1 reads SGHTA; CDR2 reads FQGNSA.

The rearrangement links TRBV7-6 to TRBJ2-2; D not resolved. Deletions cut 1 base from V and 0 bases from J, with 9 bases between. The CDR3 has 16 amino acids. CDR1 and CDR2 (germline): SGHVS, FNYEAQ. The CDR3 DNA reads TGTGCCAGCAGCTTAGATACAAACGCGAACACCGGGGAGCTGTTTTTT. Amino acid sequence: CASSLDTNANTGELFF.

The V call is TRBV7-8, the J call TRBJ1-1; TRBD1 matches 9 bases. Looked up from germline, CDR1 is SGHVS and CDR2 is FQNEAQ. This CDR3 is 15 amino acids long. The J segment lost 0 bases and the V segment lost 5 bases, leaving 4 bases of the junction unmatched. The CDR3 sequence: CASSMDRGLNTEAFF. In DNA, the CDR3 is TGTGCCAGCAGCATGGACAGGGGATTGAACACTGAAGCTTTCTTT.

This clone showed up just a few times. The chain combines TRBV25-1 with TRBJ1-6, with 7 bases lining up with TRBD1. Germline assignment: CDR1 MGHDK and CDR2 SYGVNS. V trimming: 3 bases; J trimming: 7 bases; junction bases outside the gene matches: 3. CDR3 length: 14 amino acids. CDR3 sequence (DNA): TGTGCCAGCAGTGACCCGGGACAGAATTCACCCCTCCACTTT. Its protein is CASSDPGQNSPLHF.

Details on this clone: A much more abundant neighbour one base away suggests this may be a read error. Additional DNA sequences in this sample encode the identical CDR3. The rearrangement links TRBV4-3 to TRBJ1-2, with D possibly TRBD1 on 5 matching bases. The CDR3 has 13 amino acids. Germline V gives CDR1 LGHNA, CDR2 YSLEER. V was trimmed by 4 bases and J by 2 bases, leaving 8 bases between them. The CDR3 DNA reads TGCGCCAGCAGCCGGGAGGGGAACTATGGCTACACCTTC. This codes for CASSREGNYGYTF.